This TCR beta chain was retrieved from a study of blood T cell repertoires in COVID-19. The wider study: Material from acute and convalescent COVID-19 was sourced from the United States, Italy and Spain. PBMCs, B-cell-depleted T cells, or T cells were the source of the cDNA or gDNA that made up the material.

Germline V CDR1 and CDR2: MDHEN, SYDVKM. The CDR3 runs 12 residues. With 5 bases removed from V and 11 bases from J, the gap between germline ends came to 15 bases. Authors' processing steps: Scientists estimated how many nucleated cells there were by amplifying reference gene primers. The table came from immunoSEQ multiplex PCR; TCRdb's copy has only in-frame clones and leaves some out. V, J and clone size reflect that table, while D and trimming were determined from the DNA. The sample has about 300,000 clones; about 86% are singletons. The clonotype comes from a woman aged 45 to 65 with acute or convalescent COVID-19. The material sequenced was peripheral blood. The chain joins TRBV28 to TRBJ1-1; D perhaps matches TRBD1 (6 bases). The chain's CDR3 is CASSTQGTYAFF. For the CDR3, the DNA is TGTGCCAGCAGTACCCAGGGGACGTACGCTTTCTTT.